The 8 T cell receptor beta chains below were found in one sample sequenced in a study of blood T cell repertoires in COVID-19. Assay used: immunoSEQ multiplex PCR; TCRdb lists only in-frame clones, some missing. The table includes about 320,000 clones, about 91% detected once. What was sequenced was PBMCs or T cells enriched from blood (not recorded which). All receptors come from a young woman who had recovered from COVID-19.

V and J are TRBV7-2 and TRBJ2-1; 8 nucleotides match TRBD2. The junction had 5 bases not matched to a gene; V was cut back by 1 base and J by 6 bases. The CDR3 contains 15 residues. CDR1 and CDR2 from the germline V gene are SGHTA and FQGNSA. CDR3 in amino acids: CASSLVGTSLNEQFF. The CDR3 coding sequence is TGTGCCAGCAGCTTAGTAGGGACTAGTCTCAATGAGCAGTTCTTC.

The chain has TRBV10-3 and TRBJ2-5; 11 nucleotides align to TRBD2. The CDR3 is 16 residues long. Germline V gene sequence: CDR1 ENHRY, CDR2 SYGVKD. With V trimmed by 2 bases and J by 4 bases, 6 bases remained unmatched. This CDR3 is CAISEVAGGPGETQYF. The CDR3 DNA reads as TGTGCCATCAGTGAGGTAGCGGGGGGGCCCGGAGAGACCCAGTACTTC.

With respect to this clone: Germline is not matched at one junction end, which may reflect a read error. The chain joins TRBV6-2 or TRBV6-3 to TRBJ2-7, with a possible D match to TRBD1 (6 bases). The CDR3 is 15 amino acids. Germline loops: CDR1 MNHEY, CDR2 SVGEGT. CDR3 nucleotides: TGTGCCAGCAGTTACTCGAATCTCTCGGACAGCACCCCGAACTTC. Amino acids: CASSYSNLSDSTPNF.

The J gene is TRBJ2-1, the V gene TRBV28; TRBD2 matches 9 bases. The CDR3 length is 16 residues. The germline V gene encodes CDR1 MDHEN and CDR2 SYDVKM. J was trimmed by 4 bases and V by 2 bases; bases with no gene match: 6. The CDR3 sequence: CASSLSSGSRYNEQFF. Here the CDR3 DNA reads TGTGCCAGCAGTTTAAGTAGCGGGAGTCGATACAATGAGCAGTTCTTC.

The J gene is TRBJ2-7, the V gene TRBV7-9; TRBD2 matches at 8 bases. The germline V gene has CDR1 SEHNR and CDR2 FQNEAQ (reference sequence). V dropped 4 bases and J dropped 7; count of bases not matched to a gene: 12. This CDR3 region has 15 residues. The CDR3 DNA reads as TGTGCCAGCAGCTCCGGGGGGGCTACCCCCTGGGAGCAGTACTTC. Its protein product is CASSSGGATPWEQYF.

This rearrangement joins TRBV27 to TRBJ1-3; tentative D call: TRBD1 (5 bases). The CDR3 is 14 residues long. Germline V CDR1 and CDR2: MNHEY, SMNVEV (reference sequence). The ends were cut back, 9 bases at V and 0 bases at J, with 12 bases in the middle. The CDR3 reads CASRGVSSGNTIYF. The CDR3 DNA is TGTGCCAGTCGGGGGGTCAGCTCTGGAAACACCATATATTTT.

The rearrangement links TRBV27 to TRBJ2-4, with 7 bases matching TRBD1. J was trimmed by 5 bases and V by 5 bases; bases with no gene match: 6. The CDR3 covers 14 residues. Germline values: CDR1 MNHEY, CDR2 SMNVEV (reference sequence). This CDR3 reads CASSPGTVQNIQYF. As DNA, the CDR3 is TGTGCCAGCAGTCCCGGGACAGTCCAAAACATTCAGTACTTC.

The chain links TRBV30 to TRBJ1-6, with D possibly matching TRBD1 (6 bases). The CDR3 sequence is 18 residues long. Trimming left V 0 bases short and J 7 bases short, with 22 bases between. CDR1 GTSNPN and CDR2 SVGIG come from the germline V gene (reference sequence). The CDR3 bases are TGTGCCTGGAGTGTACTCGAGGGGGGGTCCCACTCAAATTCACCCCTCCACTTT. As protein: CAWSVLEGGSHSNSPLHF.